This TCR beta chain was documented in a study of human T cells and chemical hapten exposure. Study details: Patches with 0.01% DPC went on the upper back, and the tests were read at 6 days.

Study findings and constraints: There was alopecia in the donors, so their immune response may differ from that of healthy people.

Time point here: patch test 2, 6 weeks after DPC sensitization. The treatment is: therapeutic diphenylcyclopropenone sensitization with weekly scalp DPC. Extraction yielded total RNA from whole blood (unfractionated). In TCRdb, the RACE reads were re-called with MiXCR into one record per CDR3 protein. Of roughly 96,000 distinct CDR3 sequences in the sample, about a tenth were seen once. Germline V gene lookup returns CDR1 ENHRY and CDR2 SYGVKD. The V gene lost 6 bases and the J gene lost 5 bases, with 16 bases spanning the gap. The CDR3 is 14 residues long. About this clonotype itself: What it binds is not known.

This chain connects TRBV10-3 to TRBJ1-1; possibly TRBD1 for D (5 bases). The input for sequencing was whole blood, taken in connection with sensitization to the hapten diphenylcyclopropenone (DPC). The TCR originated in a woman aged 40 to 50 with alopecia areata. Some clones in this sample may be carry-over from other donors' samples. The DNA for the CDR3 is TGTGCCATCAGCGCGCACGGGGGGAGGACTGAAGCTTTCTTT. This encodes CAISAHGGRTEAFF.